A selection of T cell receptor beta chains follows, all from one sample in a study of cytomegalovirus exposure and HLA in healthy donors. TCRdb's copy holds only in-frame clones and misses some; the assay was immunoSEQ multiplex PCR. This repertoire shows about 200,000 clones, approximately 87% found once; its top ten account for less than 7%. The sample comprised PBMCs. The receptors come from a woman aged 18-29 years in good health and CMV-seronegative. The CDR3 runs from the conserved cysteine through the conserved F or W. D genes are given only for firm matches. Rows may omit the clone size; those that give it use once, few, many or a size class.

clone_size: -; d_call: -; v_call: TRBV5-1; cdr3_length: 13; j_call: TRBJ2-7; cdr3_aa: CASQKDGSYEQYF; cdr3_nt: TGCGCCAGTCAGAAGGACGGCTCCTACGAGCAGTACTTC
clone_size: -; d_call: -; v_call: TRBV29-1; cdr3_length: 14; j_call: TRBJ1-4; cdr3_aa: CSVPLPGPNEKLFF; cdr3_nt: TGCAGCGTTCCCTTACCGGGTCCGAATGAAAAACTGTTTTTT
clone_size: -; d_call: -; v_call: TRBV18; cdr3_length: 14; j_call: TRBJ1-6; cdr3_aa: CASSPSSYNSPLHF; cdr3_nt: TGTGCCAGCTCACCTAGCTCCTATAATTCACCCCTCCACTTT
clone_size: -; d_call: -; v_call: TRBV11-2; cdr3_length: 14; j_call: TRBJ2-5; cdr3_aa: CASTPVGYGGTQYF; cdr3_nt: TGTGCCAGCACCCCGGTGGGCTACGGGGGGACCCAGTACTTC
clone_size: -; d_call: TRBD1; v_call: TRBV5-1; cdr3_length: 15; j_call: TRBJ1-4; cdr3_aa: CASRSGGSSDEKLFF; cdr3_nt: TGCGCCAGCAGGTCAGGGGGAAGTAGCGATGAAAAACTGTTTTTT
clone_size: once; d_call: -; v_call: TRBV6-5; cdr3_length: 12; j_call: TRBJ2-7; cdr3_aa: CASSENSGEQYF; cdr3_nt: TGTGCCAGCTCCGAGAACAGTGGCGAGCAGTACTTC
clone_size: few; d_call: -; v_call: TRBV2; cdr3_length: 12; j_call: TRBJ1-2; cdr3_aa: CASSEAHYGYTF; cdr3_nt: TGTGCCAGCAGTGAAGCGCACTATGGCTACACCTTC
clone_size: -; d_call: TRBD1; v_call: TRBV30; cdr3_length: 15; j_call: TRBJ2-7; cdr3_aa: CAWGRGQGGIHEQYF; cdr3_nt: TGTGCCTGGGGGCGAGGACAGGGGGGAATCCACGAGCAGTACTTC
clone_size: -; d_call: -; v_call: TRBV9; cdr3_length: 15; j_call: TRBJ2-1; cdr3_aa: CASSPRWSGNNEQFF; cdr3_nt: TGTGCCAGCAGCCCCCGCTGGTCTGGGAACAATGAGCAGTTCTTC
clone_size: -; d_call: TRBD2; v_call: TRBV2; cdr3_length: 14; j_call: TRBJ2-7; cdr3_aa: CASKVQRDRYEQYF; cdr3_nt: TGTGCCAGCAAGGTCCAGCGGGACCGCTACGAGCAGTACTTC